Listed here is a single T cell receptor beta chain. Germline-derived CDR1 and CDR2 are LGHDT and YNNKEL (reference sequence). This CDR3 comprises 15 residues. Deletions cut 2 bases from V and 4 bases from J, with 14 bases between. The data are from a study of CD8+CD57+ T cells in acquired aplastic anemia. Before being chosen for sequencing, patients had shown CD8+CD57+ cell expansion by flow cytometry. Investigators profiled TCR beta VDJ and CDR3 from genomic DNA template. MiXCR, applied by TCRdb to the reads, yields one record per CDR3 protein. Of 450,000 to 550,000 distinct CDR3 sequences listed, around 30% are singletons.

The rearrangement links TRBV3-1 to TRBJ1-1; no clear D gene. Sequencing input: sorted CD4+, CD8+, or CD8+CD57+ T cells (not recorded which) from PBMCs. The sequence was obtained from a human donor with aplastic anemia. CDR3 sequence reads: CASSQSRAWSTEAFF. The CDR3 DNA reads TGTGCCAGCAGCCAATCTAGGGCTTGGAGCACTGAAGCTTTCTTT.